The clone carrying this TCR beta chain was seen a few times. The data are from a study of T cell clonotyping in hematopoietic cell transplantation. The time point was: recipient sample about 28 days before transplant, after cytoreduction. Blood collection times were about day -28 and days 30, 100, 180 posttransplant. V trimming: 4 bases; J trimming: 8 bases; junction bases outside the gene matches: 7. The CDR3 is 13 residues long. Germline CDR1 and CDR2: SNHLY and FYNNEI. Produced via immunoSEQ multiplex PCR; TCRdb's table is partial and in-frame only. The data hold some 28,000 clones, with roughly 84% observed a single time.

This sequence joins TRBV2 and TRBJ1-2; 7 bases match TRBD1. The clonotype originates from a man aged 35-49 years with acute myeloid leukemia. Some clones in this sample may be carry-over from other donors' samples. Sequencing was performed on peripheral blood mononuclear cells, taken before stem cell transplant. CDR3 coding DNA: TGTGCCAGCAGTGGTACAGGGGTGCGAGGCTACACCTTC. Translation gives CASSGTGVRGYTF.